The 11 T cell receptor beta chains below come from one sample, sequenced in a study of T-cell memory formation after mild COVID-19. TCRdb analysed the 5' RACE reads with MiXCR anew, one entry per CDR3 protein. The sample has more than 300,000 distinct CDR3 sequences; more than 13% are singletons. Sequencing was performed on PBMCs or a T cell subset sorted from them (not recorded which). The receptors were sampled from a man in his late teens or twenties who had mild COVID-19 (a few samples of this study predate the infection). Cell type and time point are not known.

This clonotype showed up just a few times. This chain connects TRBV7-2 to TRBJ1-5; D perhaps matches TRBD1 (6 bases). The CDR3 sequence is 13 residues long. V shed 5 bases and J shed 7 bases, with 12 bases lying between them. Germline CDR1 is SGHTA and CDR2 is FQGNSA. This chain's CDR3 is CASSLGQLQPQHF. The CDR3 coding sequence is TGTGCCAGCAGCCTTGGACAGTTACAGCCCCAGCATTTT. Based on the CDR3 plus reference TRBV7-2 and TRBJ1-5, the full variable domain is GAGVSQSPSNKVTEKGKDVELRCDPISGHTALYWYRQSLGQGLEFLIYFQGNSAPDKSGLPSDRFSAERTGGSVSTLTIQRTQQEDSAVYLCASSLGQLQPQHFGDGTRLSIL.

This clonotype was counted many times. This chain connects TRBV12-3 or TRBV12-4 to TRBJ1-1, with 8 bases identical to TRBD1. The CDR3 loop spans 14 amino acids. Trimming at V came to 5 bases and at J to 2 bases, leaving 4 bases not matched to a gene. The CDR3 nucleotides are TGTGCCAGCAGTCAGGGGGCGCGAAACACTGAAGCTTTCTTT. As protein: CASSQGARNTEAFF.

The CDR3 nucleotides read TGTGCCAGCAGCCCGACAGGCAGGAATGAAAAACTGTTTTTT. This translates into CASSPTGRNEKLFF. This chain joins TRBV7-9 and TRBJ1-4; D is possibly TRBD1 (6 bases). With 5 bases removed from V and 5 bases from J, the gap between germline ends came to 12 bases. The CDR3 consists of 14 residues. Germline V CDR1 and CDR2: SEHNR, FQNEAQ (reference sequence).

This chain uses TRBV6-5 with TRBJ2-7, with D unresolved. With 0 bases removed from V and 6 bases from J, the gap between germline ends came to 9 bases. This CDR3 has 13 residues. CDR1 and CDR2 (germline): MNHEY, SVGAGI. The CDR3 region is CASSYSDTLEQYF. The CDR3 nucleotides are TGTGCCAGCAGTTACTCAGATACGCTCGAGCAGTACTTC.

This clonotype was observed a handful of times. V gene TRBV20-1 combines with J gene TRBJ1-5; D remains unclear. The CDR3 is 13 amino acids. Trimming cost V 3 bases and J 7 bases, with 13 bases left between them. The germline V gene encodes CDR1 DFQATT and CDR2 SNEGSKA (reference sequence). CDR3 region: CSASSEARQPQHF. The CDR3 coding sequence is TGCAGTGCTAGCTCCGAGGCAAGACAGCCCCAGCATTTT.

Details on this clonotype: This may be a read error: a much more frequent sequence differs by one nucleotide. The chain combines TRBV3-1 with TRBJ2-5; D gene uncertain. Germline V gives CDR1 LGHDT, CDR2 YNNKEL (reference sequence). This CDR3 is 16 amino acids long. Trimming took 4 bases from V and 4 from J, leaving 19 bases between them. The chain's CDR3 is CASSRKGGWATETQYF. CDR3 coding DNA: TGTGCCAGCAGCCGCAAAGGCGGCTGGGCAACAGAGACCCAGTACTTC.

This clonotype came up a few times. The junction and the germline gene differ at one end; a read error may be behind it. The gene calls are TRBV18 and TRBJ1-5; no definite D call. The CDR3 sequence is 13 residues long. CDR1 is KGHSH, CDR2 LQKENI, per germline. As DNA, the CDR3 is TGTGCCAGCTCACCAGGTAGCAGTCAGCCCCAGCATTTT. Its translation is CASSPGSSQPQHF.

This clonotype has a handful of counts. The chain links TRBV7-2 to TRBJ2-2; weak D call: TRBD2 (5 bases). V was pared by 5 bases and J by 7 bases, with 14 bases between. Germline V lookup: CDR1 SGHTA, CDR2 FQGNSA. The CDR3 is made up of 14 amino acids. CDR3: CASSPLASYGELFF. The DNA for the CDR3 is TGTGCCAGCAGCCCCCTGGCTAGCTACGGGGAGCTGTTTTTT.

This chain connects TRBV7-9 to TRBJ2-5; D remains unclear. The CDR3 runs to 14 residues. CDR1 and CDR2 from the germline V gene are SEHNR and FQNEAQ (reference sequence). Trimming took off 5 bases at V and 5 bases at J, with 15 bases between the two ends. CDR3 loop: CASSPPGPVETQYF. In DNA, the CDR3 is TGTGCCAGCAGCCCCCCCGGTCCCGTTGAGACCCAGTACTTC. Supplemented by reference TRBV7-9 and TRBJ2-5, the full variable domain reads DTGVSQNPRHKITKRGQNVTFRCDPISEHNRLYWYRQTLGQGPEFLTYFQNEAQLEKSRLLSDRFSAERPKGSFSTLEIQRTEQGDSAMYLCASSPPGPVETQYFGPGTRLLVL.

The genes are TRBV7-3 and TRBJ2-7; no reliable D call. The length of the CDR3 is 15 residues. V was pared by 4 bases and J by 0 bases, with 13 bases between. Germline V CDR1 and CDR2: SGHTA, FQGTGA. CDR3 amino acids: CASSSNRRSSYEQYF. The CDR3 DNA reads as TGTGCCAGCAGCTCTAACCGACGGAGCTCCTACGAGCAGTACTTC.

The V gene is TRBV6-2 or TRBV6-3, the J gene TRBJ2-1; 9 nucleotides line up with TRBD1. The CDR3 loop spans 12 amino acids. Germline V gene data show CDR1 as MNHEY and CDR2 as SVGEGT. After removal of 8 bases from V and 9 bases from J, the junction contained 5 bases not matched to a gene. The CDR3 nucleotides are TGTGCCAGCGCTACAGGGGGCCCTGAGCAGTTCTTC. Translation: CASATGGPEQFF.